This TCR beta chain stems from a study of cytomegalovirus exposure and HLA in healthy donors. CDR1 MNHEY and CDR2 SMNVEV come from the germline V gene (reference sequence). This CDR3 comprises 11 residues. The V end was cut by 5 bases, the J end by 7 bases, with 8 bases between. Study-wide results and limits: The study listed under 200 cytomegalovirus-associated TCR beta chains. Specificity of three CMV-associated chains for CMV antigens was verified in vitro. A classifier reportedly called cytomegalovirus status with high sensitivity and specificity.

Repertoires were generated with immunoSEQ multiplex PCR, while TCRdb's copy carries only in-frame clones and drops some. The table lists 120,000 or so clones, 85% to 90% of them singletons. A note on this clone: Its antigen is unidentified.

The genes are TRBV27 and TRBJ2-5; weak D call: TRBD2 (5 bases). This clonotype was sampled from a woman in her late teens or twenties in good health and CMV-seronegative. Sequencing used PBMCs. CDR3 sequence (DNA): TGTGCCAGCAGTCACCGGGGGACCCAGTACTTC. Translating it yields CASSHRGTQYF.